This T cell receptor (beta chain) appears in the sequencing data of a study of cytomegalovirus exposure and HLA in healthy donors. Primers for the PCR totalled 60 Vbeta and 13 Jbeta. Profiling relied on immunoSEQ multiplex PCR, and the TCRdb table lists in-frame clones only, not all of them. This sample's table has some 130,000 clones. The CDR3 loop spans 15 amino acids. Germline V gene data show CDR1 as SGDLS and CDR2 as YYNGEE. The junction had 6 bases not matched to a gene; V was cut back by 0 bases and J by 8 bases. This TCR was sampled from a man aged 18 to 35 in good health and CMV-seronegative. The specimen was PBMCs. V is TRBV9 and J is TRBJ2-1, with 9 bases lining up with TRBD2. Here the CDR3 reads CASSVASGNSDEQFF. DNA of the CDR3: TGTGCCAGCAGCGTAGCTAGCGGGAATTCTGATGAGCAGTTCTTC.